The 15 T cell receptor beta chains presented below share a single source sample, sequenced in a study of T cell responses to AZD1222 COVID-19 vaccine. This table comes from immunoSEQ multiplex PCR, and its TCRdb copy is limited to in-frame clones, with some not included. The table lists 150,000 to 200,000 clones, over 80% of them singletons, with about 3% in the top ten. The source material was peripheral blood, sampled on day 0 of MenACWY control vaccination. The receptors were sampled from an adult in good health.

The chain joins TRBV28 to TRBJ2-7, with no clear D. Germline CDR1 MDHEN, CDR2 SYDVKM. The CDR3 is 11 amino acids. DNA of the CDR3: TGTGGGGTAGGGTCACGGAACGAGCAGTACTTC. Translation gives CGVGSRNEQYF.

The chain recombines TRBV2 with TRBJ1-3; 8 positions match TRBD1. V lost 4 bases and J lost 0; bases outside the gene matches: 5. The CDR3 totals 16 residues. CDR1 and CDR2 from the germline V gene are SNHLY and FYNNEI. The CDR3 protein is CASSGGTGRSGNTIYF. CDR3 nucleotide sequence: TGTGCCAGCAGTGGGGGGACAGGTCGCTCTGGAAACACCATATATTTT.

The gene calls are TRBV28 and TRBJ2-7; maybe TRBD1 (5 bases). The CDR3 runs 14 residues. CDR1 is MDHEN and CDR2 is SYDVKM in the germline V gene. Trimming shortened V by 5 bases and J by 2 bases, and 13 bases separated the two germline ends. CDR3 residues: CASSDVDSTYEQYF. CDR3 nucleotides: TGTGCCAGCAGTGACGTCGACAGCACCTACGAGCAGTACTTC. The whole variable domain, filled in from reference TRBV28 and TRBJ2-7, reads DVKVTQSSRYLVKRTGEKVFLECVQDMDHENMFWYRQDPGLGLRLIYFSYDVKMKEKGDIPEGYSVSREKKERFSLILESASTNQTSMYLCASSDVDSTYEQYFGPGTRLTVT.

The chain combines TRBV28 with TRBJ2-4; 7 positions match TRBD1. The length of the CDR3 is 15 residues. The V and J ends lost 6 bases and 8 bases, in that order; junction bases with no gene match: 13. The germline CDR1 and CDR2 sequences are MDHEN and SYDVKM. As DNA, the CDR3 is TGTGCCAGCAGCCAAAGGACAGGCGGCGTGGACATTCAGTACTTC. Encoded protein: CASSQRTGGVDIQYF. Supplemented by reference TRBV28 and TRBJ2-4, the full variable domain reads DVKVTQSSRYLVKRTGEKVFLECVQDMDHENMFWYRQDPGLGLRLIYFSYDVKMKEKGDIPEGYSVSREKKERFSLILESASTNQTSMYLCASSQRTGGVDIQYFGAGTRLSVL.

V is TRBV7-3 and J is TRBJ2-5; D gene ambiguous. The CDR3 has 13 amino acids. CDR1 SGHTA and CDR2 FQGTGA come from the germline V gene. V was cut by 5 bases and J by 2 bases, with 9 bases left in between. CDR3 loop: CASSPDVQETQYF. The CDR3, as DNA: TGTGCCAGCAGCCCAGACGTTCAAGAGACCCAGTACTTC.

The chain employs TRBV5-4 and TRBJ1-5; D unresolved. Deletions cut 4 bases from V and 3 bases from J, with 8 bases between. The germline V gene encodes CDR1 SGHNT and CDR2 YYREEE (reference sequence). The CDR3 has 13 residues. The CDR3: CASSVGPNQPQHF. The CDR3 coding sequence is TGTGCCAGCAGCGTGGGTCCCAATCAGCCCCAGCATTTT.

The chain recombines TRBV4-1 with TRBJ2-3; no definite D call. Germline CDR1 reads MGHRA; CDR2 reads YSYEKL. The CDR3 runs to 15 residues. V was pared by 0 bases and J by 5 bases, with 12 bases between. DNA of the CDR3: TGCGCCAGCAGCCAAGAGGAGTCATTTGAAGATACGCAGTATTTT. It codes for CASSQEESFEDTQYF.

The chain employs TRBV28 and TRBJ2-3; 8 bases are shared with TRBD1. J lost 2 bases, V lost 3 bases, and 4 bases had no gene match. The CDR3 contains 15 residues. Germline CDR1 is MDHEN and CDR2 is SYDVKM. CDR3: CASSLTGAPTDTQYF. The CDR3 nucleotides read TGTGCCAGCAGTTTGACAGGGGCACCCACAGATACGCAGTATTTT.

J is TRBJ1-5 and V is TRBV28, with a tentative D call TRBD1 (6 bases). Trimming shortened V by 2 bases and J by 3 bases, and 17 bases separated the two germline ends. Germline lookup yields CDR1 MDHEN and CDR2 SYDVKM. The CDR3 has 17 amino acids. CDR3 amino acids: CASSLETQGVANQPQHF. The CDR3 DNA follows: TGTGCCAGCAGTTTAGAGACACAGGGAGTGGCCAATCAGCCCCAGCATTTT.

The chain carries TRBV28 and TRBJ1-4; 7 bases agree with TRBD1. Losses at the gene ends were 5 bases for V and 0 bases for J; bases not matched to a gene: 9. Per germline, CDR1 MDHEN and CDR2 SYDVKM. The CDR3 is made up of 17 amino acids. The CDR3 protein is CASSKKGARPTNEKLFF. The CDR3 region has the DNA TGTGCCAGCAGTAAGAAGGGGGCGCGACCAACTAATGAAAAACTGTTTTTT.

V usage is TRBV4-1 and J usage is TRBJ1-2; 9 nucleotides line up with TRBD1. The CDR3 loop spans 17 amino acids. Germline CDR1 and CDR2: MGHRA and YSYEKL. V dropped 0 bases and J dropped 5; count of bases not matched to a gene: 10. The CDR3 spells CASSQDHPTGGGYGYTF. DNA for the CDR3: TGCGCCAGCAGCCAAGATCACCCTACAGGGGGCGGGTATGGCTACACCTTC.

The chain is built from TRBV6-5 and TRBJ1-2; D might be TRBD1 (5 bases). Trimming left V 6 bases short and J 2 bases short, with 10 bases between. The CDR3 sequence is 13 residues long. Looked up from germline, CDR1 is MNHEY and CDR2 is SVGAGI. In DNA form, the CDR3 reads TGTGCCAGCAGCAGGGTTGCGAACTATGGCTACACCTTC. This translates into CASSRVANYGYTF.

This chain joins TRBV6-1 and TRBJ1-1; no clear D gene. V was pared by 3 bases and J by 3 bases, with 8 bases between. CDR1 is MNHNS, CDR2 SASEGT, per germline. This CDR3 region has 13 residues. The CDR3 loop reads CASSDDRYTEAFF. DNA for the CDR3: TGTGCCAGCAGTGACGACCGATACACTGAAGCTTTCTTT.

The chain links TRBV9 to TRBJ2-2, with a tentative D call TRBD2 (6 bases). The CDR3 loop spans 16 amino acids. The V end lost 1 base, the J end lost 3 bases, and 13 bases lay between the germline ends. CDR1 is SGDLS, CDR2 YYNGEE, per germline. The CDR3 sequence: CASSVRKGGHTGELFF. DNA for the CDR3: TGTGCCAGCAGCGTAAGGAAGGGAGGTCACACCGGGGAGCTGTTTTTT.

This clone has only one observation. The rearrangement uses TRBV19 and TRBJ2-1, with TRBD2 matching 7 bases. CDR3 length: 13 residues. The ends lost 3 bases at V and 10 bases at J; junction bases unmatched: 6. Looked up from germline, CDR1 is LNHDA and CDR2 is SQIVND (reference sequence). The CDR3 nucleotides read TGTGCCAGTAGTATCGAATTAGCGGGCGAGCAGTTCTTC. It translates to CASSIELAGEQFF.